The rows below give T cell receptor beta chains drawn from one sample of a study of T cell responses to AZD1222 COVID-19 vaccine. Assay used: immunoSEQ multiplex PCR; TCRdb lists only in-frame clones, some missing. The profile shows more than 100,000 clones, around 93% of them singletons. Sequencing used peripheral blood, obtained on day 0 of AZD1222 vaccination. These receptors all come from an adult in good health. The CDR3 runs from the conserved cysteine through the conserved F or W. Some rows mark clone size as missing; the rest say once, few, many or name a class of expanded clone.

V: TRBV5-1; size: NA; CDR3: CASSFLVGANTGELFF
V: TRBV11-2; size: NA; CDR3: CASSDTGTPNTEAFF
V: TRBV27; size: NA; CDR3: CASREGAYYNSPLHF
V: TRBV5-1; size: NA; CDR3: CASSLVLGTVNTEAFF
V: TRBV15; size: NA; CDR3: CATSSEIEQFF
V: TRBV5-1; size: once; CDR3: CASTSGRELFF
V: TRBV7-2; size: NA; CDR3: CASSVGAVGYGQFF
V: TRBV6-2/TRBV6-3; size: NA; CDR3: CASSFYADGYTF
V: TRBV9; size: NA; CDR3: CASSESAGQGYNEQFF
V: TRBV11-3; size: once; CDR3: CASSLGTGGFNEQFF
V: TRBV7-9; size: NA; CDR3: CASSLGAGRGEQYF